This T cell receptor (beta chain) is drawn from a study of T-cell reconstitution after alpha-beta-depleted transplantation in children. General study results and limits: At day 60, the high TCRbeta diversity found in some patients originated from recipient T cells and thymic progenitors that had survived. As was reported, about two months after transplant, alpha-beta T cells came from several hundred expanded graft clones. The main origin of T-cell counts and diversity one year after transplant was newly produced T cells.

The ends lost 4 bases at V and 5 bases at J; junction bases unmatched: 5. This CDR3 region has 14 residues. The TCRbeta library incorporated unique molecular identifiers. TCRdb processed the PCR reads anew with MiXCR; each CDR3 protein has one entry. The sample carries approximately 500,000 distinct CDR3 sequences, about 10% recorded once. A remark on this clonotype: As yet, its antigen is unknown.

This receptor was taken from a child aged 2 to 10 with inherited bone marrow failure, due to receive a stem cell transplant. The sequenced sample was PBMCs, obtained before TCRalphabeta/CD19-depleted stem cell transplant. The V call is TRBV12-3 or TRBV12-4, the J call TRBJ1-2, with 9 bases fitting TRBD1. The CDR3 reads CASSSRGTGYGYTF. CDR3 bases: TGTGCCAGCAGTTCGCGCGGGACAGGGTATGGCTACACCTTC.